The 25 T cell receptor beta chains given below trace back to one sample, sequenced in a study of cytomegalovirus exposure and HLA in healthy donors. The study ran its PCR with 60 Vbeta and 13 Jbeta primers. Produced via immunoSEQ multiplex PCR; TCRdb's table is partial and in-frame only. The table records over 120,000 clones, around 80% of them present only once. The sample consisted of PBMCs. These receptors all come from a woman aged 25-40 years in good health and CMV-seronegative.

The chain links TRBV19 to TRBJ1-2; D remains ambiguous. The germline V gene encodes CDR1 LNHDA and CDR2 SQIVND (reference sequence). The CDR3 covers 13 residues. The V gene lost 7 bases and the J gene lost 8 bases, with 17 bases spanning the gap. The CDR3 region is CASTFDKVWGYTF. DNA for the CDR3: TGTGCCAGTACCTTCGACAAGGTTTGGGGCTACACCTTC.

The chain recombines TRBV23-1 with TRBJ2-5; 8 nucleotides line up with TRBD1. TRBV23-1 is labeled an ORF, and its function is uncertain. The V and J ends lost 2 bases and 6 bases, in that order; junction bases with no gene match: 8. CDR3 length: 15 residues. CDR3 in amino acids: CASSQETGDGKTQYF. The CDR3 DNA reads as TGCGCCAGCAGTCAAGAGACAGGGGACGGGAAGACCCAGTACTTC.

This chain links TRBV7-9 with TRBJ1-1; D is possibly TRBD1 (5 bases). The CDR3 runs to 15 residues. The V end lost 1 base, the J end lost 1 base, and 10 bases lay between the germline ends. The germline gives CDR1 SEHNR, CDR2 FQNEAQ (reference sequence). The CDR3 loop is CASSLGGAQNTEAFF. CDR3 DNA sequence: TGTGCCAGCAGCTTAGGTGGGGCCCAGAACACTGAAGCTTTCTTT.

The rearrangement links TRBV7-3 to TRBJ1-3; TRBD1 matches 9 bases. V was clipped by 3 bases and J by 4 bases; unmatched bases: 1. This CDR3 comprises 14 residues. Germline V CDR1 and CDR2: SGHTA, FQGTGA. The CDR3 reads CASSLDRGGNTIYF. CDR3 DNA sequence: TGTGCCAGCAGCTTGGACAGGGGAGGAAACACCATATATTTT.

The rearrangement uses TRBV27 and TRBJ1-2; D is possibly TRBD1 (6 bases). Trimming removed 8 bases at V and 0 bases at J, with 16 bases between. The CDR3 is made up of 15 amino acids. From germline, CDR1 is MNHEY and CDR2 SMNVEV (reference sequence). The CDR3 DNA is TGTGCCAGCCGCCCGGGACACCCTTCTAACTATGGCTACACCTTC. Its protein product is CASRPGHPSNYGYTF.

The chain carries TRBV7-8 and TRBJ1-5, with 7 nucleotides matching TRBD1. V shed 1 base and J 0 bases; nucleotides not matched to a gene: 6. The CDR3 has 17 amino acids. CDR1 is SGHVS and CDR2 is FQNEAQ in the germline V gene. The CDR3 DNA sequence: TGTGCCAGCAGCTTAGAGGGACAGTCCTATAGCAATCAGCCCCAGCATTTT. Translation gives CASSLEGQSYSNQPQHF. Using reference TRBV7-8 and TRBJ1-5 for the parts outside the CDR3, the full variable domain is GAGVSQSPRYKVAKRGQDVALRCDPISGHVSLFWYQQALGQGPEFLTYFQNEAQLDKSGLPSDRFFAERPEGSVSTLKIQRTQQEDSAVYLCASSLEGQSYSNQPQHFGDGTRLSIL.

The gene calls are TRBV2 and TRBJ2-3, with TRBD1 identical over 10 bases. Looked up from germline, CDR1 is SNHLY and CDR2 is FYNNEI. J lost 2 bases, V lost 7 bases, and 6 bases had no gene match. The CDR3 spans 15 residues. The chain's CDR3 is CASKTGTGVTDTQYF. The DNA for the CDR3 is TGTGCCAGCAAAACCGGGACAGGGGTCACAGATACGCAGTATTTT.

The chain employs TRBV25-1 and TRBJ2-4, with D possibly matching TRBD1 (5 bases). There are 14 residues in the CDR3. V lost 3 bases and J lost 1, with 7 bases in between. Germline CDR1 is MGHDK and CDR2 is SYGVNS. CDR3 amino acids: CASSEGHAKNIQYF. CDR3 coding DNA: TGTGCCAGCAGTGAGGGGCATGCCAAAAACATTCAGTACTTC.

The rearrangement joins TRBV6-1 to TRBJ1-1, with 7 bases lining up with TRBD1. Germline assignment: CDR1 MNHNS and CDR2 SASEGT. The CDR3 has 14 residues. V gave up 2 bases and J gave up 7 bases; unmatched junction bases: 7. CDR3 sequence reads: CASSETRQGSEAFF. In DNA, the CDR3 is TGTGCCAGCAGTGAAACTCGACAGGGCAGTGAAGCTTTCTTT.

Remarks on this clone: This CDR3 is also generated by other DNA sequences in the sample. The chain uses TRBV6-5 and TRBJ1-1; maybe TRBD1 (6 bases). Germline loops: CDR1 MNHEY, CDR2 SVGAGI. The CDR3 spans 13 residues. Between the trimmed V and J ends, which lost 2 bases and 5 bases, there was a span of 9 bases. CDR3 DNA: TGTGCCAGCAGTTACCAGGGGAATACTGAAGCTTTCTTT. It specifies CASSYQGNTEAFF.

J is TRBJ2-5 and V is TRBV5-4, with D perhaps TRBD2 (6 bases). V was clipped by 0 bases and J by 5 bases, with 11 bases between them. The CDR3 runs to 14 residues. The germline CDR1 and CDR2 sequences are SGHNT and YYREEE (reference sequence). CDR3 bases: TGTGCCAGCAGCTTGGACCCGGGGGAGGAGACCCAGTACTTC. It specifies CASSLDPGEETQYF.

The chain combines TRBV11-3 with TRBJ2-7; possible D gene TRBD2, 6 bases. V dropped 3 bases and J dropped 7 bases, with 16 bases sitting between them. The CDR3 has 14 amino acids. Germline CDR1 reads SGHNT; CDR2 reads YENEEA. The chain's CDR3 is CASSLGGTSVEQYF. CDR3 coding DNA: TGTGCCAGCAGCTTGGGAGGTACCTCAGTTGAGCAGTACTTC.

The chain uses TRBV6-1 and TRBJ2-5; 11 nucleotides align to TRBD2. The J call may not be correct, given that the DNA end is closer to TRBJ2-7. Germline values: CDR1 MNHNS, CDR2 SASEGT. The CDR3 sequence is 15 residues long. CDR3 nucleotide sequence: TGTGCCAGCAGTGAGGGGACTAGCGGAGTTTACGAGCAGTACTTC. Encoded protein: CASSEGTSGVYEQYF.

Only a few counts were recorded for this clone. The CDR3 DNA follows: TGCGCCAGCAGCCAAGAACAGGGGGCTGGCGATACGCAGTATTTT. Amino acid sequence: CASSQEQGAGDTQYF. V gene TRBV4-1 combines with J gene TRBJ2-3; 9 bases are a match to TRBD1. Germline V gives CDR1 MGHRA, CDR2 YSYEKL. V gave up 0 bases and J gave up 6 bases; unmatched junction bases: 4. CDR3 length: 15 amino acids.

The chain's CDR3 is CASSLNAGSLGGELFF. CDR3 coding DNA: TGTGCCAGCAGCTTGAACGCGGGCTCTTTAGGCGGGGAGCTGTTTTTT. The chain employs TRBV7-2 and TRBJ2-2; D perhaps matches TRBD2 (5 bases). This CDR3 has 16 amino acids. The germline V gene encodes CDR1 SGHTA and CDR2 FQGNSA. V dropped 3 bases and J dropped 7 bases, with 18 bases sitting between them.

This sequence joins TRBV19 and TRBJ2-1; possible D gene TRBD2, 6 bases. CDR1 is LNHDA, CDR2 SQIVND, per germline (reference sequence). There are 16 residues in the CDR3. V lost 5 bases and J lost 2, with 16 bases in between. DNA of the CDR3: TGTGCCAGTAGTCCGAGATCCGGGGGAGCCTACAATGAGCAGTTCTTC. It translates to CASSPRSGGAYNEQFF.

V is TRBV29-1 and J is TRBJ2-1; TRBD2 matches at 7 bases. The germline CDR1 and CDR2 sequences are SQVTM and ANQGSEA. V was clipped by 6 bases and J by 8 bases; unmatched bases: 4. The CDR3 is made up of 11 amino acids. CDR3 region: CSVGGGDEQFF. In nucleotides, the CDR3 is TGCAGCGTAGGTGGGGGGGATGAGCAGTTCTTC.

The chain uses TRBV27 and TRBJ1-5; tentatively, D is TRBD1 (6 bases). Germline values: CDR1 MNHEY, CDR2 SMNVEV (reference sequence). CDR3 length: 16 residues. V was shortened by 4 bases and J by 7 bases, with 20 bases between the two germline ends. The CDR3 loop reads CASSSLGGLPRQPQHF. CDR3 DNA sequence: TGTGCCAGCAGTTCCTTGGGGGGGCTGCCTCGGCAGCCCCAGCATTTT.

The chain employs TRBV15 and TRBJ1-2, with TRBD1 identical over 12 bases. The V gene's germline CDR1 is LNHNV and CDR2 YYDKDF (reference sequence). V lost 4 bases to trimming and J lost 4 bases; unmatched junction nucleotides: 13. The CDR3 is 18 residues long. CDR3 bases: TGTGCCACCAGCATCCCCCCGGGACAGGGGGCGCGATCCTATGGCTACACCTTC. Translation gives CATSIPPGQGARSYGYTF.

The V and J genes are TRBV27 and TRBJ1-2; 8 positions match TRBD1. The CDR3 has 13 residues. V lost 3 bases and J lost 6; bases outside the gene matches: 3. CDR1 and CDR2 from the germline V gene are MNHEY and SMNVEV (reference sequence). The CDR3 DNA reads TGTGCCAGCAGTTTTTCAGGGGGCCATGGCTACACCTTC. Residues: CASSFSGGHGYTF.

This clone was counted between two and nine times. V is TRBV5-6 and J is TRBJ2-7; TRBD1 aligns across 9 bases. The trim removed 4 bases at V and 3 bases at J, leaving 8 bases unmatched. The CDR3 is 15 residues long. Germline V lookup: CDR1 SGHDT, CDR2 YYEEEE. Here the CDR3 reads CASSPAGQGFYEQYF. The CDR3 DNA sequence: TGTGCCAGCAGCCCGGCGGGACAGGGCTTCTACGAGCAGTACTTC.

In DNA, the CDR3 is TGCGCCAGCAGCTTGGTGCGCGGGAGCTCCTACGAGCAGTACTTC. Residues: CASSLVRGSSYEQYF. This chain links TRBV5-1 with TRBJ2-5; 7 bases are shared with TRBD2. The better agreement between TRBJ2-7 and the DNA end casts doubt on the J call. Germline-derived CDR1 and CDR2 are SGHRS and YFSETQ. There are 15 residues in the CDR3.

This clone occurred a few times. This chain's CDR3 is CASKTSGAPYEQYF. The CDR3 DNA reads as TGTGCCAGCAAAACTAGCGGGGCCCCCTACGAGCAGTACTTC. The rearrangement uses TRBV6-6 and TRBJ2-7; TRBD2 matches at 10 bases. V lost 7 bases, J lost 2 bases, and 5 bases stayed unmatched. The CDR3 is 14 residues long. Per the germline V gene, CDR1 is MNHNY and CDR2 is SVGAGI (reference sequence).

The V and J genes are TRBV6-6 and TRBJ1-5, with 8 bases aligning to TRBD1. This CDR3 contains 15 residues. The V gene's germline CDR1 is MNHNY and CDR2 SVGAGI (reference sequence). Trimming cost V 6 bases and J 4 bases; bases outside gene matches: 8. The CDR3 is CASSSGTGWNQPQHF. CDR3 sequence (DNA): TGTGCCAGCAGCTCCGGGACAGGCTGGAATCAGCCCCAGCATTTT.

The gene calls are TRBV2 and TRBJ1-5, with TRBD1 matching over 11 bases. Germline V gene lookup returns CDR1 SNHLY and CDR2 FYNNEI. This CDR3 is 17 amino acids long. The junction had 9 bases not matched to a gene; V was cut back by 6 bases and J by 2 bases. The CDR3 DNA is TGTGCCAGCAGCGCGGGACAGGGGGTCTTTGGCAATCAGCCCCAGCATTTT. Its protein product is CASSAGQGVFGNQPQHF.